This TCR beta chain appears in the sequencing data of a study of blood T cell repertoires in COVID-19. Study at large: The analysed material was cDNA or gDNA that came from T cells, B-cell-depleted T cells, or PBMCs.

Method: immunoSEQ multiplex PCR; TCRdb's copy keeps in-frame clones and lacks some. The sample holds about 190,000 clones, around 79% seen once. CDR3 length: 14 residues. V lost 4 bases, J lost 3 bases, and 13 bases lay in between. Germline V lookup: CDR1 SGHKS, CDR2 YYEKEE (reference sequence). The chain links TRBV5-5 to TRBJ1-1; D is ambiguous. This sequence originates from a woman in her seventies with acute or convalescent COVID-19. The sequencing sample was made of peripheral blood. DNA for the CDR3: TGTGCCAGCAGCCAACCACTCCAGGACACTGAAGCTTTCTTT. It specifies CASSQPLQDTEAFF.